The clone carrying this T cell receptor (beta chain) is medium-sized. Its cognate antigen is unknown. This sample was included in a study of T cells in localized non-small cell lung cancer. Study results and limitations: Longer overall survival associated with higher blood T cell density; shorter survival with higher adjacent-lung clonality. In uninvolved adjacent lung, T cell clonality reached its highest value, exceeding tumor. The appearance of a median approximately 57 of the top 100 tumor clones was seen in adjacent lung.

Germline CDR1 reads MNHGY; CDR2 reads SAAAGT. The CDR3 is 15 amino acids. Trimming stripped 6 bases from V and 6 bases from J, with 21 bases between. TCRdb's copy holds only in-frame clones and misses some; the assay was immunoSEQ multiplex PCR. The sample carries roughly 1,400 clones, approximately 25% recorded once. The sequence came from a female donor of 60 years or more with stage II lung adenocarcinoma. The chain carries TRBV6-8 and TRBJ2-7; D is undetermined. This sample comprised lung tumor tissue, obtained before any cancer treatment. The CDR3 coding sequence is TGTGCCAGCAGCCCGGTGCAGGCCTACTCCCCCGAGCAGTACTTC. Translated: CASSPVQAYSPEQYF.